Listed here are 32 T cell receptor beta chains from one sample, sequenced in a study of CD8+CD57+ T cells in acquired aplastic anemia (dated by TCRdb to 2016 to 2019). Patients chosen for sequencing had shown expansion of CD8+CD57+ cells by flow cytometry. The instrument given in TCRdb is Illumina HiSeq 2000. TCR beta VDJ combination and CDR3 sequence profiling used genomic DNA as the template. TCRdb took the public reads, trimmed them with fastp at Q25, ran MiXCR for clone calling and kept in-frame beta chains. Rows with a matching CDR3 protein are joined into one entry that keeps the most common DNA and genes. In this sample the table shows roughly 250,000 distinct CDR3 sequences, around 82% of which occur a single time. The top ten constitute 42% of the sample. Sequenced input: sorted CD4+, CD8+, or CD8+CD57+ T cells (not recorded which) from PBMCs. The receptor source for this set is a human donor with aplastic anemia.

The chain is built from TRBV20-1 and TRBJ1-1, with D maybe TRBD1 (5 bases). Per germline, CDR1 DFQATT and CDR2 SNEGSKA (reference sequence). The CDR3 spans 15 residues. For the CDR3, the DNA is TGCAGCGTCAACGGGGGGGGACGCAATAACACTGAAGCTTTCTTT. It codes for CSVNGGGRNNTEAFF.

The J gene is TRBJ1-2, the V gene TRBV7-2, with TRBD1 matching over 11 bases. This CDR3 is 15 amino acids long. Trimming removed 5 bases from V and 14 bases from J; junction bases left unmatched: 16. The germline V gene encodes CDR1 SGHTA and CDR2 FQGNSA. The chain's CDR3 is CASSPRTGGRNEQTF. CDR3 coding DNA: TGTGCCAGCAGCCCGAGGACAGGGGGCAGGAATGAGCAGACCTTC.

The chain has TRBV15 and TRBJ2-7; possibly TRBD1 for D (6 bases). The CDR3 is made up of 14 amino acids. With 0 bases removed from V and 6 bases from J, the gap between germline ends came to 12 bases. The germline CDR1 and CDR2 sequences are LNHNV and YYDKDF (reference sequence). CDR3 region: CATSRDLGGGEQYF. DNA of the CDR3: TGTGCCACCAGCAGAGATTTAGGGGGTGGCGAGCAGTACTTC. The full variable domain, in which reference TRBV15 and TRBJ2-7 provide the parts outside the CDR3, is DAMVIQNPRYQVTQFGKPVTLSCSQTLNHNVMYWYQQKSSQAPKLLFHYYDKDFNNEADTPDNFQSRRPNTSFCFLDIRSPGLGDTAMYLCATSRDLGGGEQYFGPGTRLTVT.

The chain combines TRBV7-2 with TRBJ2-7; a possible D gene is TRBD2 (6 bases). The CDR3 contains 15 residues. Trimming shortened V by 3 bases and J by 9 bases, and 21 bases separated the two germline ends. In germline, CDR1 is SGHTA, CDR2 FQGNSA. The CDR3 sequence is CASSLGGRGGDTQYV. DNA of the CDR3: TGTGCCAGCAGCTTGGGCGGCCGTGGAGGGGATACGCAGTACGTC.

This chain connects TRBV2 to TRBJ2-1; no firm D call. Per germline, CDR1 SNHLY and CDR2 FYNNEI. The V and J ends lost 6 bases and 9 bases respectively, with 24 bases between them. This CDR3 comprises 16 residues. CDR3 nucleotide sequence: TGTGCCAGCAGCCAGACTCCCGGAGTCTTGAACACTGAGCAGTTCTTC. As protein: CASSQTPGVLNTEQFF.

As for this clonotype: A read error may account for a junction end that differs from germline. The chain links TRBV9 to TRBJ2-3, with TRBD2 matching over 10 bases. Germline V gene lookup returns CDR1 SGDLS and CDR2 YYNGEE. The CDR3 runs to 16 residues. CDR3 region: CASGVRAGGSTDTQYF. The CDR3 coding sequence is TGTGCCAGCGGCGTCAGAGCGGGGGGGAGCACAGATACGCAGTATTTT.

The chain links TRBV15 to TRBJ2-1, with D perhaps TRBD1 or TRBD2 (6 bases each). The J call is in doubt because the DNA end fits TRBJ2-7 better. The germline V gene encodes CDR1 LNHNV and CDR2 YYDKDF (reference sequence). This CDR3 contains 14 residues. The CDR3 DNA is TGTGCCACCAGCGCCGGGGGCCGGGCCTACGAGCAGTACTTC. This sequence encodes CATSAGGRAYEQYF.

This clonotype was seen a few times. Compared with germline, one end of the junction differs, possibly owing to a read error. This chain uses TRBV7-7 with TRBJ2-7; D might be TRBD1 or TRBD2, each matching 6 bases. This CDR3 comprises 13 residues. The germline CDR1 and CDR2 sequences are SSHAT and FNYEAQ (reference sequence). The CDR3 DNA sequence: TGTGCTAGCACCGGGGGCAGTTTTTACGAGCAGTACTTC. Its protein product is CASTGGSFYEQYF.

Notes on this clonotype: At one end, the junction sequence differs from germline, possibly due to a read error. J is TRBJ2-3 and V is TRBV7-3; possible D gene TRBD2, 6 bases. CDR3 length: 14 amino acids. CDR1 is SGHTA, CDR2 FQGTGA, per germline. For the CDR3, the DNA is TGTGCCAGCAGCTTTGCGGGAACTTGCGATACGCCGTATTTT. Translating gives CASSFAGTCDTPYF.

About this clonotype: An end of the junction does not agree with germline; a read error may underlie this. The chain joins TRBV9 to TRBJ2-3; the D gene could be TRBD1 or TRBD2 (6 bases each). The CDR3 is 13 amino acids. Germline V gene data show CDR1 as SGDLS and CDR2 as YYNGEE. CDR3 nucleotides: TGTGCCAGCAGCGCCGGGGGCAGCGAAATGCAGACGTTT. Protein product: CASSAGGSEMQTF.

This clonotype was found a few times. The chain couples TRBV7-9 to TRBJ2-3; maybe TRBD2 (5 bases). V was trimmed by 1 base and J by 12 bases, leaving 23 bases between them. Germline lookup yields CDR1 SEHNR and CDR2 FQNEAQ (reference sequence). The length of the CDR3 is 16 residues. CDR3 region: CASSLVPGELSFGQYF. The CDR3 DNA reads as TGTGCCAGCAGCTTAGTACCCGGGGAGCTGTCTTTTGGACAGTATTTT. The full variable domain, its missing parts supplied by reference TRBV7-9 and TRBJ2-3, is DTGVSQNPRHKITKRGQNVTFRCDPISEHNRLYWYRQTLGQGPEFLTYFQNEAQLEKSRLLSDRFSAERPKGSFSTLEIQRTEQGDSAMYLCASSLVPGELSFGQYFGPGTRLTVL.

This clonotype showed up just a few times. The rearrangement uses TRBV2 and TRBJ2-7; the D is unclear. This CDR3 is 13 amino acids long. CDR1 is SNHLY, CDR2 FYNNEI, per germline. V lost 5 bases and J 3 bases, leaving 11 bases between the germline ends. The CDR3 protein is CASSPGPDYEQYF. In DNA, the CDR3 is TGTGCCAGCAGTCCCGGACCCGACTACGAGCAGTACTTC.

In the case of this clonotype: At one end the junction does not follow the germline gene, possibly because of a read error. This sequence joins TRBV7-2 and TRBJ1-1, with D maybe TRBD1 (5 bases). Germline V gives CDR1 SGHTA, CDR2 FQGNSA. The CDR3 runs 15 residues. In nucleotides, the CDR3 is TGTGCCAGCACCTTAGGGATGATCGGCTATGGGGCAAACTTCTTT. Translated, it gives CASTLGMIGYGANFF.

This clonotype was picked up a small number of times. This sequence joins TRBV11-3 and TRBJ2-3; 7 bases map to TRBD1. Germline V gene data show CDR1 as SGHNT and CDR2 as YENEEA. V gave up 0 bases and J gave up 13 bases; unmatched junction bases: 4. The CDR3 is 12 residues long. The CDR3 is CASSLDLTGKYF. CDR3 coding DNA: TGTGCCAGCAGCTTAGATCTGACAGGGAAGTATTTT.

With respect to this clonotype: A read error may produce the germline difference seen at one junction end. J is TRBJ2-3 and V is TRBV7-9, with D perhaps matching TRBD2 (5 bases). The germline CDR1 and CDR2 sequences are SEHNR and FQNEAQ (reference sequence). The length of the CDR3 is 14 residues. The CDR3 loop is CASSFAGSRDTHEF. CDR3 coding DNA: TGTGCCAGCAGCTTTGCAGGAAGTCGGGATACGCATGAGTTT.

The chain joins TRBV9 to TRBJ2-5, with no clear D. The V end was cut by 9 bases, the J end by 11 bases, with 26 bases between. CDR1 and CDR2 from the germline V gene are SGDLS and YYNGEE. The CDR3 has 14 residues. In DNA form, the CDR3 reads TGTGCCACCAACAGAGGTAAACGCACAGATACGCAGTACTTC. Protein: CATNRGKRTDTQYF.

This clonotype is labeled as large. V usage is TRBV7-6 and J usage is TRBJ2-6, with 7 bases aligning to TRBD2. V was clipped by 7 bases and J by 0 bases; unmatched bases: 9. There are 17 residues in the CDR3. Germline CDR1 and CDR2: SGHVS and FNYEAQ. The CDR3 bases are TGTGCCAGCACCCTAGGGAGGGTCCCCTCTGGGGCCAACGTCCTGACTTTC. Encoded protein: CASTLGRVPSGANVLTF.

This clonotype was detected a few times. The CDR3, as DNA: TGCAGCGTTGGGGGCGGAACCTACTACGAGCAGTACTTC. Its translation is CSVGGGTYYEQYF. The genes are TRBV29-1 and TRBJ2-7, with a tentative D call TRBD1 (5 bases). In germline, CDR1 is SQVTM, CDR2 ANQGSEA. The CDR3 contains 13 residues. Trimming removed 4 bases at V and 3 bases at J, with 13 bases between.

About this clonotype: This could be a read error, since a much larger clone is one nucleotide away. Since no conserved phenylalanine or tryptophan closes the CDR3, a read error is the likely cause. The limits of the CDR3 on the DNA are not certain, so only TCRdb's listed CDR3 is given. The chain joins TRBV2 to TRBJ2-1; the table's TRBD1 call for D was not verified on the DNA. The CDR3 extends over 16 residues, inclusive of both ends. CDR1 SNHLY and CDR2 FYNNEI come from the germline V gene. The CDR3: CASGDGGRDTQYFGSG.

This sequence joins TRBV5-1 and TRBJ2-7, with 7 nucleotides matching TRBD2. CDR3 size: 15 residues. Germline CDR1 and CDR2: SGHRS and YFSETQ. With V trimmed by 4 bases and J by 7 bases, 14 bases remained unmatched. The CDR3 DNA is TGCGCCAGCAGCCGAAGCGGGATTATCTCCGGTGAGCAGTACTTC. The encoded protein is CASSRSGIISGEQYF. Together with reference TRBV5-1 and TRBJ2-7, the CDR3 gives the full variable domain: KAGVTQTPRYLIKTRGQQVTLSCSPISGHRSVSWYQQTPGQGLQFLFEYFSETQRNKGNFPGRFSGRQFSNSRSEMNVSTLELGDSALYLCASSRSGIISGEQYFGPGTRLTVT.

In the case of this clonotype: This CDR3 fails to terminate in the conserved phenylalanine or tryptophan, so it likely reflects a read error. No DNA is shown, since the ends of the CDR3 on it are uncertain; the CDR3 is the one TCRdb lists. The chain is built from TRBV7-2 and TRBJ1-5. The CDR3 region is 13 residues in length, termini included. Germline V gene data show CDR1 as SGHTA and CDR2 as FQGNSA. The CDR3 reads CASSYSQTAKEHT.

Notes on this clonotype: A junction end diverges from the germline sequence, so it may reflect a read error. This chain uses TRBV9 with TRBJ2-5, with D possibly matching TRBD2 (5 bases). Germline loops: CDR1 SGDLS, CDR2 YYNGEE. The CDR3 contains 14 residues. The CDR3 bases are TGTGCCACCAGCAGAGGGTCAGATACGGAGAATTTTTACTTC. As protein: CATSRGSDTENFYF.

Concerning this clonotype itself: One end of the junction is discordant with germline, which a read error may explain. V usage is TRBV19 and J usage is TRBJ1-1; D ambiguous. Per germline, CDR1 LNHDA and CDR2 SQIVND (reference sequence). This CDR3 is built from 15 residues. The CDR3 loop reads CASSLDRRGYTEEFF. CDR3 nucleotides: TGTGCCAGTAGCTTAGATCGCAGAGGGTACACTGAGGAGTTCTTC.

This chain uses TRBV7-6 with TRBJ2-1; 9 bases are a match to TRBD2. Germline lookup yields CDR1 SGHVS and CDR2 FNYEAQ. V was pared by 1 base and J by 12 bases, with 10 bases of the junction left unmatched. The CDR3 contains 15 residues. The CDR3 sequence: CASSLGGGGADAQFF. The CDR3 DNA reads as TGTGCCAGCAGCTTAGGCGGCGGGGGGGCAGATGCGCAGTTCTTC.

Remarks on this clonotype: The conserved closing phenylalanine or tryptophan is absent in this CDR3, likely reflecting a read error. No DNA is shown, since the ends of the CDR3 on it are uncertain; the CDR3 is the one TCRdb lists. The chain couples TRBV7-8 to TRBJ2-2; TRBD1 reflects the table's D call only, with no check against the DNA. The CDR3 is 12 amino acids long, termini counted. Germline values: CDR1 SGHVS, CDR2 FQNEAQ. CDR3 sequence: CASSLDLTGQTE.

Remarks on this clonotype: The germline gene is not matched at one end of the junction; a read error may be the cause. CDR3 amino acids: CAGSRLGTAQETQYF. Here the CDR3 DNA reads TGTGCCGGCAGCCGGCTGGGGACTGCACAAGAGACCCAGTACTTC. This chain links TRBV2 with TRBJ2-5; D might be TRBD2 (6 bases). CDR1 SNHLY and CDR2 FYNNEI come from the germline V gene. This CDR3 comprises 15 residues.

The chain uses TRBV29-1 and TRBJ2-3; D possibly matches TRBD1 or TRBD2 (5 bases each). This CDR3 has 12 amino acids. Trimming removed 4 bases from V and 3 bases from J, with 8 bases in between. Germline values: CDR1 SQVTM, CDR2 ANQGSEA. The CDR3 nucleotides read TGCAGCGTTGGGGGGTTTACAGATACGCAGTATTTT. Translating gives CSVGGFTDTQYF.

The chain has TRBV7-9 and TRBJ2-7, with D unclear. There are 16 residues in the CDR3. Germline V lookup: CDR1 SEHNR, CDR2 FQNEAQ (reference sequence). V was pared by 5 bases and J by 10 bases, with 27 bases between. Here the CDR3 reads CASSPGPTHYGYTQYF. The CDR3 DNA reads as TGTGCCAGCAGCCCGGGCCCTACACACTATGGCTACACCCAGTACTTC.

With regard to this clonotype: Because it lacks the conserved phenylalanine or tryptophan at the end, this CDR3 is likely a read error. It is unclear where the CDR3 begins or ends on the DNA, so no DNA is shown, and the CDR3 is as TCRdb lists it. This chain connects TRBV2 to TRBJ2-5; no check of the table's D call, TRBD2, against the DNA was made. CDR1 is SNHLY, CDR2 FYNNEI, per germline. The CDR3 is 16 residues long, ends included. The CDR3 here is CASSDGGMDEQFFESG.

Concerning this clonotype: Germline is not matched at one junction end, which may reflect a read error. J is TRBJ1-1 and V is TRBV2; the D gene is possibly TRBD1 (6 bases). The V gene's germline CDR1 is SNHLY and CDR2 FYNNEI. This CDR3 has 16 amino acids. CDR3 DNA: TGTGCCAGCGGGGGGGCGGGCACAGACATGAAGTCTGAGGCTTCCTTT. This encodes CASGGAGTDMKSEASF.

This clonotype was recorded once. The chain's CDR3 is CASSHGGVHQQYV. DNA of the CDR3: TGTGCCAGCAGCCATGGAGGCGTCCATCAGCAGTACGTC. This chain uses TRBV2 with TRBJ2-7, with D perhaps TRBD2 (5 bases). CDR1 is SNHLY and CDR2 is FYNNEI in the germline V gene. V was cut by 6 bases and J by 8 bases, with 17 bases left in between. The CDR3 extends over 13 amino acids.

The genes are TRBV7-9 and TRBJ2-3; D is unresolved. Germline V gene sequence: CDR1 SEHNR, CDR2 FQNEAQ (reference sequence). Trimming shortened V by 4 bases and J by 13 bases, and 18 bases separated the two germline ends. This CDR3 contains 13 residues. CDR3 sequence reads: CASSWSVVDGKYF. CDR3 nucleotides: TGTGCCAGCAGCTGGAGCGTAGTAGATGGGAAGTATTTT.